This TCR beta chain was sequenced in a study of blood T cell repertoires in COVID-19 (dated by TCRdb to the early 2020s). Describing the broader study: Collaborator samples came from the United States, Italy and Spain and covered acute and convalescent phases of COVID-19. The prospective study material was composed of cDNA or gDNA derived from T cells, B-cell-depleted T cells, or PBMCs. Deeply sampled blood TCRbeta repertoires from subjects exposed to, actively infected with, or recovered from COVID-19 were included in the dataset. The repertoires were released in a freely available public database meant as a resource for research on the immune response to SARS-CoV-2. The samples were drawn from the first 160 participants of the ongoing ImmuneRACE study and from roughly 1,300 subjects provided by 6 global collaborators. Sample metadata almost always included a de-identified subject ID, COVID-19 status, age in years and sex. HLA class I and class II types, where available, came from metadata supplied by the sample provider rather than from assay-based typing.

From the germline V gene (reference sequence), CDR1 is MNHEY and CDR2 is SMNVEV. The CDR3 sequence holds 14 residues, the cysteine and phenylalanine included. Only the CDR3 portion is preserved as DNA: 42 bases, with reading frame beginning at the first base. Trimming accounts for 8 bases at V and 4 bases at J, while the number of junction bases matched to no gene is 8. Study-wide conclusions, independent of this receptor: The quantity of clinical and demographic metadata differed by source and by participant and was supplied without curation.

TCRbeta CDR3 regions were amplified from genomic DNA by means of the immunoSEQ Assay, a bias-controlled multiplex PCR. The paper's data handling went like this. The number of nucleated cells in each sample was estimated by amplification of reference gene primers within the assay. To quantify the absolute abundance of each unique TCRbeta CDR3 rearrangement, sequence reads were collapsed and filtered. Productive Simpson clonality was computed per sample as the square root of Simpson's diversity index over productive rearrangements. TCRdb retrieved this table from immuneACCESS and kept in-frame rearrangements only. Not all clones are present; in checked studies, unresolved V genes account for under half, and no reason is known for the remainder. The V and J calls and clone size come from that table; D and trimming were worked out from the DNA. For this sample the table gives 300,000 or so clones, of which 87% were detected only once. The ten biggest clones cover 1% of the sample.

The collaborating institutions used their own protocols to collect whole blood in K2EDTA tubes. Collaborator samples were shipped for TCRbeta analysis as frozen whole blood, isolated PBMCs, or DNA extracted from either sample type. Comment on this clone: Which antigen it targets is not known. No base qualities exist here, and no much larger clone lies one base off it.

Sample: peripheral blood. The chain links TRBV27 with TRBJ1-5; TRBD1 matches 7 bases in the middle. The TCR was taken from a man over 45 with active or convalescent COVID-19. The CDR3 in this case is CASGKQGSNQPQHF. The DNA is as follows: TGTGCCAGCGGAAAACAGGGGAGTAATCAGCCCCAGCATTTT.